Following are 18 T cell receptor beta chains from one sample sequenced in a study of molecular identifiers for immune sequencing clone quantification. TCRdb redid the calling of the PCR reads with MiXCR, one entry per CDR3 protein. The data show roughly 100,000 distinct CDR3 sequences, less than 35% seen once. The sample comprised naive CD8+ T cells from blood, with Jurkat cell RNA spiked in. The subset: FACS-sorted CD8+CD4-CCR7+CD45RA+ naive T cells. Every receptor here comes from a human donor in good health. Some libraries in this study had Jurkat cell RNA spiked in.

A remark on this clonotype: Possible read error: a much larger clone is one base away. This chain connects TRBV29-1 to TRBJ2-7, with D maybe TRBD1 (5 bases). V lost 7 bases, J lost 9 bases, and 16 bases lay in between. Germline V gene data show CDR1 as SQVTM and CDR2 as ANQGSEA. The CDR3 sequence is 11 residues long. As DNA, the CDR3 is TGCAGCGATTTACAGGAGAAAGGGCAGTACTTC. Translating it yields CSDLQEKGQYF.

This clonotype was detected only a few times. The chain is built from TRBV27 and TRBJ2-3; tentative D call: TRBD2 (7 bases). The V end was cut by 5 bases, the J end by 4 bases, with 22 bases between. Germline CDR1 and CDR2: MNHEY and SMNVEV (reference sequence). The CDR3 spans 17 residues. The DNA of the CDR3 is TGTGCCAGCAGTGGCGCTCTTAGGGGGGGGGCTTCAGATACGCAGTATTTT. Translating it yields CASSGALRGGASDTQYF.

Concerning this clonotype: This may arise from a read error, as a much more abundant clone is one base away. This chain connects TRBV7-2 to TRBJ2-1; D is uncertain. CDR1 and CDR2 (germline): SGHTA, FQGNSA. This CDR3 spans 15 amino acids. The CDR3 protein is CASSLFLENYNELFF. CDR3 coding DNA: TGTGCCAGCAGCTTATTTTTGGAGAACTACAATGAGCTGTTCTTC. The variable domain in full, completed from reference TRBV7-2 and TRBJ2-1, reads GAGVSQSPSNKVTEKGKDVELRCDPISGHTALYWYRQSLGQGLEFLIYFQGNSAPDKSGLPSDRFSAERTGGSVSTLTIQRTQQEDSAVYLCASSLFLENYNELFFGPGTRLTVL.

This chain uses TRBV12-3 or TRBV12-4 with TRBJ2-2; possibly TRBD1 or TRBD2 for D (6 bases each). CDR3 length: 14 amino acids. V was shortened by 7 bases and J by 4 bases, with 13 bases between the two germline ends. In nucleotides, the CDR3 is TGTGCCAGCAATAGGGGGGCGAGCACCGGGGAGCTGTTTTTT. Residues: CASNRGASTGELFF.

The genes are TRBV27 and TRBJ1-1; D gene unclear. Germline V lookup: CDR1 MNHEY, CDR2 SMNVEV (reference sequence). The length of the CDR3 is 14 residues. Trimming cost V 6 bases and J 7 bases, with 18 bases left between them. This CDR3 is CASRAAGYIVEAFF. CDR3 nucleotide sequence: TGTGCCAGCAGGGCGGCAGGTTATATTGTTGAAGCTTTCTTT.

The chain's CDR3 is CASSWGAGFSGANVLTF. CDR3 DNA: TGCGCCAGCAGCTGGGGGGCAGGGTTCTCTGGGGCCAACGTCCTGACTTTC. The chain has TRBV5-1 and TRBJ2-6; D may correspond to TRBD1 or TRBD2 (6 bases each). V was pared by 3 bases and J by 0 bases, with 13 bases between. Germline V gene data show CDR1 as SGHRS and CDR2 as YFSETQ. This CDR3 spans 17 amino acids. Drawing the rest from reference TRBV5-1 and TRBJ2-6, the complete variable domain is KAGVTQTPRYLIKTRGQQVTLSCSPISGHRSVSWYQQTPGQGLQFLFEYFSETQRNKGNFPGRFSGRQFSNSRSEMNVSTLELGDSALYLCASSWGAGFSGANVLTFGAGSRLTVL.

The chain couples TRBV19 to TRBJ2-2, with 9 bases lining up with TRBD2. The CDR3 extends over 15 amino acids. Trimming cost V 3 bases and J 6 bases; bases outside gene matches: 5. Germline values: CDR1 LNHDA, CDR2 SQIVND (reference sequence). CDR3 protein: CASSMVLAGPGELFF. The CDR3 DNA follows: TGTGCCAGTAGTATGGTGCTAGCGGGACCCGGGGAGCTGTTTTTT.

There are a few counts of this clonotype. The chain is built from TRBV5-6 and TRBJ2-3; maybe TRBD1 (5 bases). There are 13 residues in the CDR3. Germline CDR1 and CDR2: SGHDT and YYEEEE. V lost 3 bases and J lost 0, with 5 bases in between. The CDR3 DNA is TGTGCCAGCAGCTCAGGGAGCACAGATACGCAGTATTTT. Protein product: CASSSGSTDTQYF.

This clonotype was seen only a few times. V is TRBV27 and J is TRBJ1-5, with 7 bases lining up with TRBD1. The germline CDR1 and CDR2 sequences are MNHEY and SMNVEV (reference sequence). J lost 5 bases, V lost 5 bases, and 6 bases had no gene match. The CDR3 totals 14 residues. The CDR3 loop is CASSHRGSYQPQHF. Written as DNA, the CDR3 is TGTGCCAGCAGTCACAGGGGATCATATCAGCCCCAGCATTTT.

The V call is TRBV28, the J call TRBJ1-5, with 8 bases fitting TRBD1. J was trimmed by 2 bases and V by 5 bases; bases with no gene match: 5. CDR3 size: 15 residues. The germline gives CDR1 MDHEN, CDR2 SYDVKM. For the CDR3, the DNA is TGTGCCAGCAGTCCGGACAGGGTTGGCAATCAGCCCCAGCATTTT. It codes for CASSPDRVGNQPQHF. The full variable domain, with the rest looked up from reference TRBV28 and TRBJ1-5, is DVKVTQSSRYLVKRTGEKVFLECVQDMDHENMFWYRQDPGLGLRLIYFSYDVKMKEKGDIPEGYSVSREKKERFSLILESASTNQTSMYLCASSPDRVGNQPQHFGDGTRLSIL.

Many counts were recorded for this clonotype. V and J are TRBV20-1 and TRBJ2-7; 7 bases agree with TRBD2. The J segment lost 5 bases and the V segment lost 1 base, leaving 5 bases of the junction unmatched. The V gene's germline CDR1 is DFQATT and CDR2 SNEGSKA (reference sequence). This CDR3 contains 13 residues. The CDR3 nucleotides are TGCAGTGCTAGAGGGACTAGGGCGGACGAGCAGTACTTC. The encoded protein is CSARGTRADEQYF.

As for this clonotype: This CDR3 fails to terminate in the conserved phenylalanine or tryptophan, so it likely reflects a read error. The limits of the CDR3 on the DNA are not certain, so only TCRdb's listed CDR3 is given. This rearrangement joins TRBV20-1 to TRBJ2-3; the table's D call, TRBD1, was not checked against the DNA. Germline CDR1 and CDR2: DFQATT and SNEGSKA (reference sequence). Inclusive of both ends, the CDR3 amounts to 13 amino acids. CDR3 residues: CSARLGRSDTLYL.

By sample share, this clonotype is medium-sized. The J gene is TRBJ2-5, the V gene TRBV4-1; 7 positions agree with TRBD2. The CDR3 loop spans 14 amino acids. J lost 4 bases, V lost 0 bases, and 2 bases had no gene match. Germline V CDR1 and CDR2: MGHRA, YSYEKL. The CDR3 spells CASSQEGTTETQYF. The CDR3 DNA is TGCGCCAGCAGCCAAGAGGGGACTACAGAGACCCAGTACTTC.

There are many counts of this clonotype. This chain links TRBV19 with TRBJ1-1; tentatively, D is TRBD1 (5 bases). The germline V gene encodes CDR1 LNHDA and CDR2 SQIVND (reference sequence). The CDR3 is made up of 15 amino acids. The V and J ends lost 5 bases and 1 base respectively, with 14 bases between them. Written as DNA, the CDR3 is TGTGCCAGTAGTGCAACGGGACGGCAGAACACTGAAGCTTTCTTT. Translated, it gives CASSATGRQNTEAFF.

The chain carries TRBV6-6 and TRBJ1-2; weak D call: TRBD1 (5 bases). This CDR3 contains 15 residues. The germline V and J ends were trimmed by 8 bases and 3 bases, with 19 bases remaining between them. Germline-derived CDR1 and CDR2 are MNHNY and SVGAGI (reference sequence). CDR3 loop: CASQEILEGHYGYTF. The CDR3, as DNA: TGTGCCAGCCAAGAGATCCTCGAGGGACACTATGGCTACACCTTC.

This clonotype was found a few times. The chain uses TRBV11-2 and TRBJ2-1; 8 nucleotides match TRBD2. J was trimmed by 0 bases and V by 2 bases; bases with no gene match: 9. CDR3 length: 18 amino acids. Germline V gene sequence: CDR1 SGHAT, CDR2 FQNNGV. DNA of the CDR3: TGTGCCAGCAGCTTATGGAGGGGCGGGACTAGCTCCTACAATGAGCAGTTCTTC. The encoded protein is CASSLWRGGTSSYNEQFF.

For the CDR3, the DNA is TGTGCCAGCAGTCCCGGATATTTCTACGAGCAGTACTTC. Protein product: CASSPGYFYEQYF. The V gene is TRBV27, the J gene TRBJ2-7; D not resolved. The CDR3 loop spans 13 amino acids. Germline V gene lookup returns CDR1 MNHEY and CDR2 SMNVEV (reference sequence). V dropped 5 bases and J dropped 3 bases, with 11 bases sitting between them.

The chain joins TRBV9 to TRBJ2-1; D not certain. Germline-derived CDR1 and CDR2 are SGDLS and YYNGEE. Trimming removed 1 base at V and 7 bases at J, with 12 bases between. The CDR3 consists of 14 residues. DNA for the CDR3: TGTGCCAGCAGCGTAACTGGCGGACCTAATGAGCAGTTCTTC. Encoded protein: CASSVTGGPNEQFF.